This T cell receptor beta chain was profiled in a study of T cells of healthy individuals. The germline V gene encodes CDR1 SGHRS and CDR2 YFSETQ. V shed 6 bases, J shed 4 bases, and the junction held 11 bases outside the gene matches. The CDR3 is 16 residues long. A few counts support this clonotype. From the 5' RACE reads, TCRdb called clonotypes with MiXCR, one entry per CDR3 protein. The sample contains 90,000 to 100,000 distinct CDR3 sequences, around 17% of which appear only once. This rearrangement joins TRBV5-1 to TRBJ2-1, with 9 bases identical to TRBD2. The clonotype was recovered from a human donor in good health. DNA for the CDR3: TGCGCCAGCAACCCTGGACTAGCGCCCTCGTACAATGAGCAGTTCTTC. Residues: CASNPGLAPSYNEQFF. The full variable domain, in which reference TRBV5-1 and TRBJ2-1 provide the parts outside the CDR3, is KAGVTQTPRYLIKTRGQQVTLSCSPISGHRSVSWYQQTPGQGLQFLFEYFSETQRNKGNFPGRFSGRQFSNSRSEMNVSTLELGDSALYLCASNPGLAPSYNEQFFGPGTRLTVL.